These T cell receptor beta chains were read from a single sample in a study of blood T cell repertoires in COVID-19. Repertoires were generated with immunoSEQ multiplex PCR, while TCRdb's copy carries only in-frame clones and drops some. The repertoire holds 250,000 to 300,000 clones, with around nine tenths as singletons. Sequencing used peripheral blood. The receptors come from a woman aged 55 to 70 with acute or convalescent COVID-19. CDR3s include the opening cysteine and the closing phenylalanine or tryptophan. A D gene is named only where the DNA matches it firmly. For some rows the clone size is stated as once, few or many, or as a class when expanded; others skip it.

V	J	D	size	CDR3	DNA
TRBV3-1/TRBV3-2	TRBJ2-2	TRBD1	-	CASSPGQALGTGELFF	TGTGCCAGCAGCCCGGGACAGGCACTAGGTACCGGGGAGCTGTTTTTT
TRBV5-4	TRBJ1-6	-	few	CASSLDSVSGASPLHF	TGTGCCAGCAGCTTGGACTCAGTGTCAGGGGCTTCACCCCTCCACTTT
TRBV7-9	TRBJ2-3	-	-	CASSLGWGRDTDTQYF	TGTGCCAGCAGCCTGGGGTGGGGCAGGGACACAGATACGCAGTATTTT
TRBV24-1	TRBJ2-3	-	once	CATSDRLQDTQYF	TGTGCCACCAGTGATCGACTTCAAGATACGCAGTATTTT
TRBV6-2/TRBV6-3	TRBJ2-1	-	many	CASSYRDSAEQFF	TGTGCCAGCAGTTACCGCGATAGCGCTGAGCAGTTCTTC
TRBV7-6	TRBJ2-1	-	once	CASSLDSLSRNEQFF	TGTGCCAGCAGCTTAGATAGCTTATCAAGGAATGAGCAGTTCTTC
TRBV19	TRBJ2-6	-	-	CASSILGPGGANVLTF	TGTGCCAGTAGTATATTGGGCCCCGGCGGGGCCAACGTCCTGACTTTC
TRBV5-6	TRBJ2-3	TRBD1	-	CASSSYRGGDTQYF	TGTGCCAGCAGCTCCTACAGGGGTGGGGATACGCAGTATTTT
TRBV5-1	TRBJ2-5	TRBD2	-	CASSSRTSGGAGETQYF	TGCGCCAGCAGCAGCCGGACTAGCGGGGGGGCTGGGGAGACCCAGTACTTC
TRBV5-1	TRBJ2-1	TRBD1	-	CASSLGGTGGFNEQFF	TGCGCCAGCAGCTTGGGAGGGACAGGGGGCTTCAATGAGCAGTTCTTC
TRBV27	TRBJ1-1	TRBD1	few	CASSIRTGSTEAFF	TGTGCCAGCAGTATTCGGACAGGGTCCACTGAAGCTTTCTTT
TRBV5-5	TRBJ1-3	-	-	CASSLFAGTSSGNTIYF	TGTGCCAGCAGCTTGTTTGCAGGTACTAGCTCTGGAAACACCATATATTTT
TRBV6-5	TRBJ1-2	TRBD1	-	CASSPGQGRGYTF	TGTGCCAGCAGCCCCGGACAGGGGAGGGGCTACACCTTC
TRBV28	TRBJ1-5	TRBD1	-	CASSPGGQGNQPQHF	TGTGCCAGCAGCCCTGGAGGACAGGGTAATCAGCCCCAGCATTTT
TRBV5-4	TRBJ2-7	-	-	CASSFPARGVHEQYF	TGTGCCAGCAGCTTTCCCGCCAGGGGTGTCCACGAGCAGTACTTC
TRBV6-5	TRBJ1-1	-	-	CASIPRGGNTEAFF	TGTGCCAGCATCCCCCGGGGTGGGAACACTGAAGCTTTCTTT
TRBV5-1	TRBJ1-3	-	-	CASSPGGSAGNTIYF	TGCGCCAGCAGCCCTGGGGGGAGCGCTGGAAACACCATATATTTT
TRBV20-1	TRBJ1-2	-	-	CSARDSRSYTF	TGCAGTGCTAGGGACAGCCGAAGCTACACCTTC
TRBV9	TRBJ1-2	TRBD1	-	CASSPLSGQQYGYTF	TGTGCCAGCAGCCCACTCTCGGGACAGCAATATGGCTACACCTTC
TRBV2	TRBJ2-2	-	-	CASSHTPRTGELFF	TGTGCCAGCAGCCACACACCTAGGACCGGGGAGCTGTTTTTT
TRBV19	TRBJ2-3	-	-	CASSSRGTDTQYF	TGTGCCAGTAGTTCCCGTGGCACAGATACGCAGTATTTT
TRBV5-5	TRBJ1-4	TRBD1	-	CASSLYYGQGDEKLFF	TGTGCCAGCAGCTTGTACTATGGACAGGGTGATGAAAAACTGTTTTTT
TRBV18	TRBJ2-1	-	-	CASSPSQGQLDEQFF	TGTGCCAGCTCACCATCCCAGGGCCAACTCGATGAGCAGTTCTTC
TRBV18	TRBJ2-1	TRBD2	-	CASSNLHGTSYNEQFF	TGTGCCAGCTCAAATTTACACGGGACTAGCTACAATGAGCAGTTCTTC
TRBV24-1	TRBJ2-3	-	-	CATSRTASTDTQYF	TGTGCCACCAGTCGGACAGCTAGCACAGATACGCAGTATTTT
TRBV18	TRBJ2-5	-	-	CASSLLSQTPETQYF	TGTGCCAGCTCACTCCTATCGCAAACCCCGGAGACCCAGTACTTC
TRBV3-1/TRBV3-2	TRBJ2-7	-	-	CASSHSYEQYF	TGTGCCAGCAGCCATTCGTACGAGCAGTACTTC
TRBV11-2	TRBJ2-3	TRBD2	-	CAGGPPSTDTQYF	TGTGCGGGAGGGCCTCCTAGCACAGATACGCAGTATTTT
TRBV6-2/TRBV6-3	TRBJ2-1	TRBD1	-	CASSYKGATKNEQFF	TGTGCCAGCAGTTACAAGGGGGCAACCAAAAATGAGCAGTTCTTC
TRBV3-1/TRBV3-2	TRBJ1-2	-	once	CASSHNRGDYGYTF	TGTGCCAGCAGCCATAACCGGGGAGACTATGGCTACACCTTC
TRBV2	TRBJ1-6	TRBD1	-	CASRQGQGITSPLHF	TGTGCCAGCAGACAAGGACAGGGGATCACTTCACCCCTCCACTTT
TRBV19	TRBJ1-5	TRBD1	once	CASSSPRTGNHQPQHF	TGTGCCAGTAGTAGTCCCCGGACAGGGAATCACCAGCCCCAGCATTTT
TRBV5-5	TRBJ2-7	-	once	CASTGSSSSYEQYF	TGTGCCAGCACTGGTAGCTCGAGCTCCTACGAGCAGTACTTC
TRBV6-2/TRBV6-3	TRBJ2-5	-	-	CASSSGQGRIGRETQYF	TGTGCCAGCAGTTCCGGGCAGGGGCGGATTGGCCGAGAGACCCAGTACTTC
TRBV3-1/TRBV3-2	TRBJ2-1	TRBD2	-	CASSPTAGGRFEQFF	TGTGCCAGCAGTCCTACAGCGGGAGGACGGTTTGAGCAGTTCTTC
TRBV10-3	TRBJ1-1	-	-	CAISGAGNEAFF	TGTGCCATCAGCGGGGCGGGGAATGAAGCTTTCTTT
TRBV9	TRBJ1-2	-	-	CASSVAWGGDYGYTF	TGTGCCAGCAGCGTAGCGTGGGGGGGGGACTATGGCTACACCTTC
TRBV19	TRBJ1-2	TRBD1	-	CASRTGTGYGYTF	TGTGCCAGCCGAACCGGGACAGGCTATGGCTACACCTTC
TRBV28	TRBJ1-3	-	-	CASSLYRGAGNTIYF	TGTGCCAGCAGTTTATATCGGGGGGCTGGAAACACCATATATTTT
TRBV6-5	TRBJ2-7	-	-	CQRGHSSYEQYF	TGCCAAAGGGGCCACAGCTCCTACGAGCAGTACTTC
TRBV19	TRBJ1-4	-	once	CASSIDGRHEKLFF	TGTGCCAGTAGTATAGACGGCAGGCATGAAAAACTGTTTTTT
TRBV18	TRBJ1-2	-	-	CASSRDSAFYGYTF	TGTGCCAGCTCACGGGACTCCGCCTTCTATGGCTACACCTTC
TRBV27	TRBJ2-7	-	-	CASKISYDTPYEQYF	TGTGCCAGCAAGATATCCTACGACACACCCTACGAGCAGTACTTC